This note documents a single T cell receptor (beta chain) sequence. What it binds is not known. CDR3 length equals 17 residues. The germline gives CDR1 DFQATT, CDR2 SNEGSKA (reference sequence). The V and J ends lost 4 bases and 1 base respectively, with 20 bases between them. The source of the sample is a study of CD8 T cells in ankylosing spondylitis. Study outcomes and limitations: Existing reports had already noted some motif variants in reactive arthritis synovial fluid and blood. Disease-associated clones were CD8+ and fairly uncommon in peripheral blood. Typical of ankylosing spondylitis blood, it appeared, was a TCR beta motif of about eight highly homologous variants. The study looked at matched synovial fluid samples from ankylosing spondylitis patients. Disease-linked clones were reported to be significantly enriched there.

Quantitative 5'-RACE with molecular barcodes was used to make the TCR beta libraries. Each CDR3 protein gets one entry after TCRdb re-called the 5' RACE reads with MiXCR. The repertoire holds about 440,000 distinct CDR3 sequences, with 15% to 20% as singletons. The receptor was derived from a male donor with ankylosing spondylitis. The gene calls are TRBV20-1 and TRBJ1-3, with D maybe TRBD1 (5 bases). Specimen: blood, either unsorted or a sorted T cell fraction (not recorded which). The CDR3 spells CSAMIDRDPRSGNTIYF. The CDR3 DNA reads as TGCAGTGCTATGATTGACCGGGACCCCAGATCTGGAAACACCATATATTTT.